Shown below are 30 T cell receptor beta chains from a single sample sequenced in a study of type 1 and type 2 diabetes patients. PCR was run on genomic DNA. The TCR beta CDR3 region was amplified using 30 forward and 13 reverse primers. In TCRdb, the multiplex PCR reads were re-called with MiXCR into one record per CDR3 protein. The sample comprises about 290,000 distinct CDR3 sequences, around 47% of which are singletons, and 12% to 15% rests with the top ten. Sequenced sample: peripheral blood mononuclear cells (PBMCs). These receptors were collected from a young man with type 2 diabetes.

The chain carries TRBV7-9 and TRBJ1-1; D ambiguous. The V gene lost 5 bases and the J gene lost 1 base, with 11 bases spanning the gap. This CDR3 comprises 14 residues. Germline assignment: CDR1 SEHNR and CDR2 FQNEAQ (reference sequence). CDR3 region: CASSAPRRNTEAFF. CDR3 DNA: TGTGCCAGCAGCGCCCCGCGTCGGAACACTGAAGCTTTCTTT.

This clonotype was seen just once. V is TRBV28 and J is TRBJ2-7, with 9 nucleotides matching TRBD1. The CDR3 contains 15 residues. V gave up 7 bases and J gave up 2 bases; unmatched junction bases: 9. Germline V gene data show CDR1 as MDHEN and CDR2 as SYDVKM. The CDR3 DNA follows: TGTGCCAGCATTCCCCGGGACAGGGTCCCCTACGAGCAGTACTTC. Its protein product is CASIPRDRVPYEQYF.

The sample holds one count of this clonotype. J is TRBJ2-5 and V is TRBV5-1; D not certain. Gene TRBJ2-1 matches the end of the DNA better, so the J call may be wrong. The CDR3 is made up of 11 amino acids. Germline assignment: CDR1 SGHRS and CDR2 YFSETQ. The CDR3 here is CASSVLYEQFF. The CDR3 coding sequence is TGCGCCAGCAGCGTACTGTATGAGCAGTTCTTC.

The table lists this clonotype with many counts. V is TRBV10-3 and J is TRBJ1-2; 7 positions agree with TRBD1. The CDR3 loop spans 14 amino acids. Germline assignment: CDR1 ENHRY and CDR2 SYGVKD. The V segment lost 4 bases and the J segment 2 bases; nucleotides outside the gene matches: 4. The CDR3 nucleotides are TGTGCCATCAGTGCCCAGGGACAGAACTATGGCTACACCTTC. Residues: CAISAQGQNYGYTF.

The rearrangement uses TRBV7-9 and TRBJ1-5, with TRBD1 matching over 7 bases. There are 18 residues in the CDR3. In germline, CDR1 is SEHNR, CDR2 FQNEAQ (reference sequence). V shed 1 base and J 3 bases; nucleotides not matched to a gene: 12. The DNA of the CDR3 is TGTGCCAGCAGCTTAGAATCGGGAACAGGGGCATACAATCAGCCCCAGCATTTT. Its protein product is CASSLESGTGAYNQPQHF.

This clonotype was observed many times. The CDR3 sequence is CASSGTGIEKLFF. Here the CDR3 DNA reads TGTGCCAGCAGTGGGACAGGGATTGAAAAACTGTTTTTT. The chain joins TRBV25-1 to TRBJ1-4, with 8 bases aligning to TRBD1. The CDR3 is 13 residues long. V trimming: 4 bases; J trimming: 7 bases; junction bases outside the gene matches: 2. Germline values: CDR1 MGHDK, CDR2 SYGVNS.

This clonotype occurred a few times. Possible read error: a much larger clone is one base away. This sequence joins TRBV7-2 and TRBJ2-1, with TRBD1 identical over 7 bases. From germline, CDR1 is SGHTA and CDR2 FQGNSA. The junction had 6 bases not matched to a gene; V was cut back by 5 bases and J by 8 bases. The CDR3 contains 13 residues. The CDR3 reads CASSPYRGYEQFF. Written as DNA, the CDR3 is TGTGCCAGCAGCCCTTACAGGGGTTATGAGCAGTTCTTC.

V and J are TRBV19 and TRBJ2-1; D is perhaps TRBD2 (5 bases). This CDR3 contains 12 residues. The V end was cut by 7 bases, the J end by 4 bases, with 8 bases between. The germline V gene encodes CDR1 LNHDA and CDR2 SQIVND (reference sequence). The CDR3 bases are TGTGCCAGTAATGAGGGATACAATGAGCAGTTCTTC. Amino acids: CASNEGYNEQFF.

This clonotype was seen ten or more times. In DNA, the CDR3 is TGTGCCAGCAGCCAAGATCCGGGAGATACGCAGTATTTT. Translated: CASSQDPGDTQYF. The rearrangement joins TRBV14 to TRBJ2-3; D uncertain. This CDR3 region has 13 residues. V was trimmed by 0 bases and J by 5 bases, leaving 6 bases between them. CDR1 SGHDN and CDR2 FVKESK come from the germline V gene.

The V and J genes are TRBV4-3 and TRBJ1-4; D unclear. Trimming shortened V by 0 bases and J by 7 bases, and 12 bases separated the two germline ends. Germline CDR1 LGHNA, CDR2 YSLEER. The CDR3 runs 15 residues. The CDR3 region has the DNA TGCGCCAGCAGCCAAGATGAGGGCGGTCTTGAAAAACTGTTTTTT. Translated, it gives CASSQDEGGLEKLFF.

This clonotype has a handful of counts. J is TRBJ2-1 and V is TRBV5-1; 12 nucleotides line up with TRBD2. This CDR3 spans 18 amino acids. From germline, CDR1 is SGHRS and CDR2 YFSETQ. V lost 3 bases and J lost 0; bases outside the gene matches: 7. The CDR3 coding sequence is TGCGCCAGCAGCTCAGGGACTAGCGGGCTTCGCTCCTACAATGAGCAGTTCTTC. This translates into CASSSGTSGLRSYNEQFF.

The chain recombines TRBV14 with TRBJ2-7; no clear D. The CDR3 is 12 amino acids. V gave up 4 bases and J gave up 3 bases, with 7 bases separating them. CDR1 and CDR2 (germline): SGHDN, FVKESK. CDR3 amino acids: CASSPTLYEQYF. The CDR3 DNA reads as TGTGCCAGCAGCCCTACCCTCTACGAGCAGTACTTC.

CDR3 bases: TGCGCCAGCAGCCAAGGCACCTCCTACGAGCAGTACTTC. It translates to CASSQGTSYEQYF. The V gene is TRBV4-3, the J gene TRBJ2-7; D uncertain. This CDR3 has 13 residues. V shed 1 base and J shed 0 bases, with 4 bases lying between them. Germline loops: CDR1 LGHNA, CDR2 YSLEER.

This chain's CDR3 is CASSLDLGGPSGQYF. CDR3 nucleotide sequence: TGTGCCAGCAGCTTAGATCTGGGGGGGCCCAGCGGACAGTACTTC. V gene TRBV7-2 combines with J gene TRBJ2-7; maybe TRBD2 (7 bases). Trimming took off 1 base at V and 10 bases at J, with 20 bases between the two ends. In germline, CDR1 is SGHTA, CDR2 FQGNSA. The CDR3 runs to 15 residues.

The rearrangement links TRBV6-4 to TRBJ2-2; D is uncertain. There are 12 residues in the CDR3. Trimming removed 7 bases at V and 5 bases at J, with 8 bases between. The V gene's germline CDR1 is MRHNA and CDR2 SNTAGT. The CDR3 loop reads CASKSLTGELFF. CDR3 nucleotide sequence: TGTGCCAGCAAGAGCCTAACCGGGGAGCTGTTTTTT.

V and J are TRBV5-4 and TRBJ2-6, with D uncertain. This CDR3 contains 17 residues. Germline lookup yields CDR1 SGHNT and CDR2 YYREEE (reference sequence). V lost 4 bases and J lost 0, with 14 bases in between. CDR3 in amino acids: CASSPTVYVSGANVLTF. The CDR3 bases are TGTGCCAGCAGCCCGACGGTCTATGTCTCTGGGGCCAACGTCCTGACTTTC.

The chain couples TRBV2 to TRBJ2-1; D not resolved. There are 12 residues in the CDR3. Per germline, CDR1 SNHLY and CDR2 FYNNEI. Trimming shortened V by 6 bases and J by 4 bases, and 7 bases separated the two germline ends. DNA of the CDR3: TGTGCCAGCAGCCCAGCATACAATGAGCAGTTCTTC. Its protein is CASSPAYNEQFF.

The CDR3 protein is CASSQNSQRADTQYF. The CDR3 coding sequence is TGCGCCAGCAGCCAAAACTCACAGCGTGCAGATACGCAGTATTTT. The chain employs TRBV4-3 and TRBJ2-3; D not resolved. The germline V gene has CDR1 LGHNA and CDR2 YSLEER. The germline V and J ends were trimmed by 2 bases and 4 bases, with 13 bases remaining between them. The CDR3 spans 15 residues.

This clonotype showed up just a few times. CDR3 in DNA: TGTGCCAGTAGTATTGGGGGCGGGGGGGCCCCAGATACGCAGTATTTT. Translated: CASSIGGGGAPDTQYF. The rearrangement uses TRBV19 and TRBJ2-3, with 9 nucleotides matching TRBD2. This CDR3 region has 16 residues. CDR1 and CDR2 from the germline V gene are LNHDA and SQIVND (reference sequence). The junction had 8 bases not matched to a gene; V was cut back by 3 bases and J by 4 bases.

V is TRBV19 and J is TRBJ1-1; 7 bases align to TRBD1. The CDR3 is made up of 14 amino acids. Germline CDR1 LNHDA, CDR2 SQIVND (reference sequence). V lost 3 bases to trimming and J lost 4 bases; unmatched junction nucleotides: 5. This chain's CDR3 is CASSIRQGITEAFF. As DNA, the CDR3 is TGTGCCAGTAGTATTCGACAGGGAATCACTGAAGCTTTCTTT.

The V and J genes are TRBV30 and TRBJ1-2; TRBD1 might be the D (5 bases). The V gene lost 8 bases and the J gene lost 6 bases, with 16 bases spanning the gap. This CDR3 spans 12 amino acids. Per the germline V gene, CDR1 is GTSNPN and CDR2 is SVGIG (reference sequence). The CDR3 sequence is CASWTGGHGYTF. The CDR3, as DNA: TGTGCCAGTTGGACGGGGGGTCATGGCTACACCTTC.

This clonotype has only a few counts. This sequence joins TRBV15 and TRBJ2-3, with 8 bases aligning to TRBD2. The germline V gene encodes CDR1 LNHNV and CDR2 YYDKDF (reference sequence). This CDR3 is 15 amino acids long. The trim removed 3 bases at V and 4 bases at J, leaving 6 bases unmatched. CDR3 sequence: CATSRGSGRPDTQYF. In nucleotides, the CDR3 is TGTGCCACCAGCAGGGGGAGCGGGAGACCAGATACGCAGTATTTT.

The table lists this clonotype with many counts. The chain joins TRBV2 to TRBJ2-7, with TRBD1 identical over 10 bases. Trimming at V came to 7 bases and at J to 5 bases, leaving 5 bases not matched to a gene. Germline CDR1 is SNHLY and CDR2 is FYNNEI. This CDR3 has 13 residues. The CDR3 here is CASTRDRGNEQYF. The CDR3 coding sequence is TGTGCCAGCACCAGGGACAGGGGAAACGAGCAGTACTTC.

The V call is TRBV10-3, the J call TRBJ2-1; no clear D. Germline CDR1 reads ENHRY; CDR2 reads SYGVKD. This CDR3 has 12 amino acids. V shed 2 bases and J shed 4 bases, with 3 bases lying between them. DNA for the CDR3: TGTGCCATCAGTGAGGAATACAATGAGCAGTTCTTC. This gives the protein CAISEEYNEQFF.

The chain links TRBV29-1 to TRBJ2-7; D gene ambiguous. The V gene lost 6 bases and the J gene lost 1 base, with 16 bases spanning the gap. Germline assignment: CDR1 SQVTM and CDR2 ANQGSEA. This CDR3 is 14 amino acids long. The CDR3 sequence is CSVGWAVPSYEQYF. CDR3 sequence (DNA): TGCAGCGTGGGTTGGGCGGTGCCTTCCTACGAGCAGTACTTC.

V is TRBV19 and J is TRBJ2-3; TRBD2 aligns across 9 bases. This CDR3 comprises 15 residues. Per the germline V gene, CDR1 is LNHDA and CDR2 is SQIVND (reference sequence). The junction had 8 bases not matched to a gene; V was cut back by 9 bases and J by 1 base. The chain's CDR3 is CASTNSGGRTDTQYF. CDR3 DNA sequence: TGTGCCAGCACAAATAGCGGGGGACGCACAGATACGCAGTATTTT.

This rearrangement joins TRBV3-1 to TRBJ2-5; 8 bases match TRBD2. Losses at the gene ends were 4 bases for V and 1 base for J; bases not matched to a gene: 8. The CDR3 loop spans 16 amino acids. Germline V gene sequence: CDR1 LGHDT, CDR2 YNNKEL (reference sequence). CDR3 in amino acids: CASSPRSGGRQETQYF. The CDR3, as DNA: TGTGCCAGCAGCCCAAGATCGGGGGGGCGCCAAGAGACCCAGTACTTC.

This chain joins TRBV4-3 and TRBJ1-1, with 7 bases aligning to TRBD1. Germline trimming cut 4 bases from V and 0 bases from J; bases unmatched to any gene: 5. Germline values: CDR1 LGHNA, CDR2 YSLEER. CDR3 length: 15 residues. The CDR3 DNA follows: TGCGCCAGCAGCCTACGGGACAGCCTGAACACTGAAGCTTTCTTT. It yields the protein CASSLRDSLNTEAFF.

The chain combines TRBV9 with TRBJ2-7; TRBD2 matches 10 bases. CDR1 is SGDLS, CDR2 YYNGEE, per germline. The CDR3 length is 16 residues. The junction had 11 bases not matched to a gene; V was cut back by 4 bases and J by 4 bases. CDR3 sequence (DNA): TGTGCCAGCAGCACCGGGCCAGGGACTAGCGTTTACGAGCAGTACTTC. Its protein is CASSTGPGTSVYEQYF.

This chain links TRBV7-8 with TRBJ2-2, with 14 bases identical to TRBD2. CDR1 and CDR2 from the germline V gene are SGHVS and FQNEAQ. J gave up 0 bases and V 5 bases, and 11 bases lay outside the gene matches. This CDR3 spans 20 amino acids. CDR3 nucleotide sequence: TGTGCCAGCAGCCGACAGTTAGGACTAGCGGGAGGCGCGAACACCGGGGAGCTGTTTTTT. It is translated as CASSRQLGLAGGANTGELFF.